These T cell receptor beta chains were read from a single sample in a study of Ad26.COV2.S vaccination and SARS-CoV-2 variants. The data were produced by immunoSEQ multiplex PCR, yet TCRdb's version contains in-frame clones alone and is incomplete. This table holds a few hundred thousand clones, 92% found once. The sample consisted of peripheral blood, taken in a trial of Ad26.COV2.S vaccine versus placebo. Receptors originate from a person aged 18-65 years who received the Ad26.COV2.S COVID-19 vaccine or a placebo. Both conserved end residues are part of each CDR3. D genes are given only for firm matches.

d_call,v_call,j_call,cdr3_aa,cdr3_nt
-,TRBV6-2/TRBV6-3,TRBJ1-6,CASSHFELQTTSLYNSPLHF,TGTGCCAGCAGCCACTTCGAATTGCAGACAACATCCCTTTATAATTCACCCCTCCACTTT
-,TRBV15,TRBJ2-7,CATSRERGYYEQYF,TGTGCCACCAGCAGGGAGAGGGGATACTACGAGCAGTACTTC
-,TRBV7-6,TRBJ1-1,CASSLNSGHTEAFF,TGTGCCAGCAGCTTAAACTCAGGACACACTGAAGCTTTCTTT
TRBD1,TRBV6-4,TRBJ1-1,CASSASGQYTEAFF,TGTGCCAGCAGTGCCTCGGGACAGTACACTGAAGCTTTCTTT
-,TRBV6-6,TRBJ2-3,CASRGSTDTQYF,TGTGCCAGCAGGGGGAGCACAGATACGCAGTATTTT
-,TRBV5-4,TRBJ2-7,CASSLAGPDYEQYF,TGTGCCAGCAGCTTGGCCGGTCCAGACTACGAGCAGTACTTC
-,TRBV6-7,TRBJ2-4,CASSYSVSAKNIQYF,TGTGCCAGCAGTTACTCGGTTTCAGCCAAAAACATTCAGTACTTC
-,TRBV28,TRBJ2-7,CASSSRWEQYF,TGTGCCAGCAGTTCAAGGTGGGAGCAGTACTTC
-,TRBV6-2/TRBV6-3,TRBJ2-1,CASSHQRGGYNEQFF,TGTGCCAGCAGCCACCAAAGGGGGGGTTACAATGAGCAGTTCTTC
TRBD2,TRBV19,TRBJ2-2,CASSLAGGGLAGATGELFF,TGTGCCAGTAGTCTGGCCGGCGGGGGGCTAGCGGGGGCCACCGGGGAGCTGTTTTTT